This TCR beta chain was captured in a study of glioma-infiltrating T cells after dendritic cell vaccination. Study-wide context: Autologous tumor lysate was loaded overnight onto monocyte-derived dendritic cells grown less than 8 days with IL-4 and GM-CSF.

The primer mix had 60 V beta and 13 J beta primers. Data came from immunoSEQ multiplex PCR; TCRdb stores just in-frame clones and leaves some out. This repertoire shows some 30,000 clones, 85% to 95% found once; its top ten account for roughly 2%. No glioblastoma patient carried an isocitrate dehydrogenase mutation. Germline V CDR1 and CDR2: LGHNA, YNFKEQ. V shed 1 base, J shed 3 bases, and the junction held 3 bases outside the gene matches. The CDR3 spans 16 residues. This rearrangement joins TRBV4-2 to TRBJ2-1, with 10 bases identical to TRBD2. The sequencing here drew on blood, taken before dendritic cell vaccination. The source is a human donor with glioblastoma. The CDR3 DNA reads as TGTGCCAGCAGCCAAGGTAGCGGGGGGATCTACAATGAGCAGTTCTTC. Protein sequence: CASSQGSGGIYNEQFF.